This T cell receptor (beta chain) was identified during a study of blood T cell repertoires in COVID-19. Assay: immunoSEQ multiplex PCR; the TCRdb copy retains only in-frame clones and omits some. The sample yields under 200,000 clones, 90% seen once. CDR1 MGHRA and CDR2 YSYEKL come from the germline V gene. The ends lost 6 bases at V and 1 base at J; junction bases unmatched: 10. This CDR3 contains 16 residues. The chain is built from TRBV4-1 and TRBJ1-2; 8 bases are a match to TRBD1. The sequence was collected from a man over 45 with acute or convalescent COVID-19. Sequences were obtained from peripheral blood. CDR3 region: CASRPFGQGGNYGYTF. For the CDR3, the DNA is TGCGCCAGCAGACCTTTTGGACAGGGAGGTAACTATGGCTACACCTTC.